This T cell receptor (beta chain) was sequenced during a study of blood T cell repertoires in COVID-19. Study background: T cells, B-cell-depleted T cells, or PBMCs supplied cDNA or gDNA.

Original methodology: Amplification with reference gene primers provided the estimates of nucleated cell counts. Sequencing was performed with immunoSEQ multiplex PCR; in TCRdb, only in-frame clones are kept and a portion is missing. The DNA gave D and trimming, while V, J and clone size come from that table. The sample carries about 210,000 clones, 92% recorded once. This receptor was taken from a man aged 30-40 years with acute or convalescent COVID-19. The sample taken for sequencing was peripheral blood.

CDR3 nucleotides: TGTGCCAGCTCACCAACAGGGTATGAGCAGTTCTTC. Translating it yields CASSPTGYEQFF. The chain carries TRBV18 and TRBJ2-1; possible D gene TRBD1, 6 bases. There are 12 residues in the CDR3. Trimming stripped 2 bases from V and 8 bases from J, with 7 bases between. Germline CDR1 reads KGHSH; CDR2 reads LQKENI.